The following is a T cell receptor beta chain sequence with its context. What it binds is not known. Germline assignment: CDR1 MDHEN and CDR2 SYDVKM. This CDR3 is 13 amino acids long. The J segment lost 5 bases and the V segment lost 6 bases, leaving 4 bases of the junction unmatched. A second PCR of 7 to 11 cycles used a sample-barcoded 5' primer and a J-beta primer mix. The template-switch adaptor, which had 12 random nucleotides, put a tag on each cDNA molecule. TCRdb analysed the 5' RACE reads with MiXCR anew, one entry per CDR3 protein. The sample shows 600,000 to 1,000,000 distinct CDR3 sequences, around 25% of them seen only once. This sample was included in a study of blood T cells in healthy people across ages. Findings and limits, study-wide: The study found more naive CD4+ cells and higher diversity in long-lived than aged donors.

The sample was also linked to a second study, of T cells of mothers and their children. Turning to that study: Normalized overlap was always slightly, never significantly, higher in related than unrelated mother-child pairs.

The chain carries TRBV28 and TRBJ2-3, with 8 bases that match TRBD1. The TCR sequence derives from a boy younger than 18 in good health. Sequencing was done on a sample of blood. CDR3 sequence (DNA): TGTGCCAGCAGGACAGGGGCGGGAGATACGCAGTATTTT. It yields the protein CASRTGAGDTQYF.